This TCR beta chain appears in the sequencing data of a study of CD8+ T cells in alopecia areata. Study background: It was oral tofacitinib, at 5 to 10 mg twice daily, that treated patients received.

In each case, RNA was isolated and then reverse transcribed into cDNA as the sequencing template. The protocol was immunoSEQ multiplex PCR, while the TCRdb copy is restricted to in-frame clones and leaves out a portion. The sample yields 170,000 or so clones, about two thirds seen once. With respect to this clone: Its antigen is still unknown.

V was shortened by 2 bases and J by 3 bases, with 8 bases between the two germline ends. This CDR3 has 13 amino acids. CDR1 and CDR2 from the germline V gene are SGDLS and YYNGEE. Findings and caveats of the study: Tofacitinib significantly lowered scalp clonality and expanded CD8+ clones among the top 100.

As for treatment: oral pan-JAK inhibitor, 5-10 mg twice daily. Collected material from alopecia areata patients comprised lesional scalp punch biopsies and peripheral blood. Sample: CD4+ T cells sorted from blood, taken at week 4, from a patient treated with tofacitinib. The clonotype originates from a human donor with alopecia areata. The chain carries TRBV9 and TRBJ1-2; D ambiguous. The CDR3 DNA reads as TGTGCCAGCAGCGTGAGGGTAGACTATGGCTACACCTTC. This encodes CASSVRVDYGYTF.